A single sample is the source of the 5 T cell receptor beta chains below, sequenced in a study of shared clonotypes between healthy human individuals. Here immunoSEQ multiplex PCR was the method, and the copy in TCRdb shows in-frame clones only, minus some. The sample includes 1 million to 1.3 million clones, about 84% of them seen just once. Sequences were obtained from memory CD4+ T cells from PBMCs. Subset: CD45RA-negative fraction. Receptors originate from a man aged 18 to 35 in good health. Some clones in this sample may be carry-over from other donors' samples.

The J gene is TRBJ2-2, the V gene TRBV5-4; D is unresolved. Germline values: CDR1 SGHNT, CDR2 YYREEE (reference sequence). This CDR3 spans 15 amino acids. Trimming stripped 1 base from V and 0 bases from J, with 7 bases between. The CDR3, as DNA: TGTGCCAGCAGCTTGAGCGCTGCGAACACCGGGGAGCTGTTTTTT. Translated, it gives CASSLSAANTGELFF.

The chain joins TRBV19 to TRBJ1-3; possible D gene TRBD1, 5 bases. The CDR3 extends over 14 amino acids. V was trimmed by 9 bases and J by 2 bases, leaving 14 bases between them. CDR1 is LNHDA, CDR2 SQIVND, per germline (reference sequence). CDR3 bases: TGTGCCAGCAGCTTCGGGACGGCTGGAAACACCATATATTTT. This translates into CASSFGTAGNTIYF.

CDR3: CASSPREAGANVLTF. For the CDR3, the DNA is TGTGCCAGCAGCCCGCGGGAGGCTGGGGCCAACGTCCTGACTTTC. This chain connects TRBV5-4 to TRBJ2-6; 8 bases map to TRBD2. The germline CDR1 and CDR2 sequences are SGHNT and YYREEE (reference sequence). The length of the CDR3 is 15 residues. V was pared by 4 bases and J by 2 bases, with 2 bases of the junction left unmatched.

This clone was seen ten or more times. This chain links TRBV5-1 with TRBJ2-7; D remains unclear. The V gene lost 4 bases and the J gene lost 2 bases, with 10 bases spanning the gap. This CDR3 is built from 13 residues. Germline CDR1 is SGHRS and CDR2 is YFSETQ. CDR3 protein: CASSAGSTYEQYF. For the CDR3, the DNA is TGCGCCAGCAGCGCTGGATCCACCTACGAGCAGTACTTC.

This clone appeared once. The J gene is TRBJ2-1, the V gene TRBV5-1; 11 bases are shared with TRBD2. V shed 0 bases and J 8 bases; nucleotides not matched to a gene: 4. CDR3 length: 15 residues. Germline V gene data show CDR1 as SGHRS and CDR2 as YFSETQ. In nucleotides, the CDR3 is TGCGCCAGCAGCTTGGGACTAGCGGGAATGGATGAGCAGTTCTTC. Translating it yields CASSLGLAGMDEQFF.